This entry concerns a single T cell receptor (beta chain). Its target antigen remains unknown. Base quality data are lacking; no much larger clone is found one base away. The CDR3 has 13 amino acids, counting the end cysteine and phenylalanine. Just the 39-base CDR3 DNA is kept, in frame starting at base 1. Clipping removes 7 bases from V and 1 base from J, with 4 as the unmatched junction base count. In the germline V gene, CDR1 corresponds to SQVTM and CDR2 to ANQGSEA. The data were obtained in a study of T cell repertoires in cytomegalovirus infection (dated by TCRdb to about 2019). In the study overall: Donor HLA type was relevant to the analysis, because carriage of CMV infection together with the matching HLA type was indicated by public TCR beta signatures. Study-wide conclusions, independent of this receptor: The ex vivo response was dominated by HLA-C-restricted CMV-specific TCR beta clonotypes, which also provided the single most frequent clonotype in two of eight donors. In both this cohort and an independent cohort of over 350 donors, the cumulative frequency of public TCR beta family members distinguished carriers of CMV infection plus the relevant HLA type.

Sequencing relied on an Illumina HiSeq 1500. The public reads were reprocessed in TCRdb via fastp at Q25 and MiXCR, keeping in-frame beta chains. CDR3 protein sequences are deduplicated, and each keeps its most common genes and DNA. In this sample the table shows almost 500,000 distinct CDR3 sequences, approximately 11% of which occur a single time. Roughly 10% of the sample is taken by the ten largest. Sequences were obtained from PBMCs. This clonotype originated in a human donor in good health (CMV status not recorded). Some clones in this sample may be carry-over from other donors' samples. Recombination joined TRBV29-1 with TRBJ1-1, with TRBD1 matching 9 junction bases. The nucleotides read TGCAGCGCTGGGACAGGGTGGAACACTGAAGCTTTCTTT. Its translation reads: CSAGTGWNTEAFF.